This T cell receptor beta chain was obtained from a study of human T cells and chemical hapten exposure. This clonotype occurred many times. There are 14 residues in the CDR3. Germline V CDR1 and CDR2: MGHDK, SYGVNS. Trimming took 1 base from V and 0 from J, leaving 4 bases between them. MiXCR, run by TCRdb on the RACE reads, gives a single entry per CDR3 protein. The repertoire includes about 69,000 distinct CDR3 sequences, about a tenth of them detected once, and around 7% sits in the top ten. The time point: patch test 2, 6 weeks after DPC sensitization. Treatment described: therapeutic diphenylcyclopropenone sensitization with weekly scalp DPC.

The specimen was whole blood, collected in connection with sensitization to the hapten diphenylcyclopropenone (DPC). The chain recombines TRBV25-1 with TRBJ1-5; D is ambiguous. This clonotype was obtained from a woman between 45 and 60 years old with alopecia areata. Some clones in this sample may be carry-over from other donors' samples. CDR3 region: CASSEFVSNQPQHF. The CDR3 bases are TGTGCCAGCAGTGAATTTGTTAGCAATCAGCCCCAGCATTTT.